This is a list of T cell receptor beta chains from one sample in a study of T cell responses to AZD1222 COVID-19 vaccine. Produced via immunoSEQ multiplex PCR; TCRdb's table is partial and in-frame only. The data contain about 180,000 clones, about 90% of them singletons. Sample: peripheral blood, taken 28 days after the second AZD1222 dose. The receptor set was obtained from an adult who received the AZD1222 COVID-19 vaccine. The CDR3 runs from the conserved cysteine through the conserved F or W. The order of the fields is V gene, D gene, clone size, J gene, CDR3 DNA, CDR3 protein. D genes are given only for firm matches. Size tells how often a clone was seen (once, few, many) or the class of an expanded clone, and some rows leave it out.

>TRBV6-5|.|.|TRBJ1-2
TGTGCCAGCAGTCCGCCTCCCGATACTGGCTACACCTTC
CASSPPPDTGYTF
>TRBV3-1/TRBV3-2|.|.|TRBJ1-1
TGTGCCAGCAGCGGGTGGGGGGAGAACACTGAAGCTTTCTTT
CASSGWGENTEAFF
>TRBV27|.|.|TRBJ1-6
TGTGCCAGCACCCATGGACGGATGGTCGGTTCACCCCTCCACTTT
CASTHGRMVGSPLHF
>TRBV28|.|once|TRBJ2-7
TGTGCCAGCAGTTTACCGCCGCCCGGACATCTCGAGCAGTACTTC
CASSLPPPGHLEQYF
>TRBV11-2|.|once|TRBJ1-5
TGTGCCAGCAGCCTCGGAGGGAGCCCCTATCAGCCCCAGCATTTT
CASSLGGSPYQPQHF
>TRBV19|.|.|TRBJ2-3
TGTGCCAGTAGTATGACAAGCACAGATACGCAGTATTTT
CASSMTSTDTQYF
>TRBV11-1|TRBD1|.|TRBJ1-2
TGTGCCAGCACCGATCCAGACAGGGGAGACTATGGCTACACCTTC
CASTDPDRGDYGYTF
>TRBV6-1|.|.|TRBJ1-6
TGTGCCAGCAGTGAATGGATGTCCAGATCGGTGGCTTCACCCCTCCACTTT
CASSEWMSRSVASPLHF
>TRBV11-2|.|.|TRBJ2-7
TGTGCCAGCAGCTTAGTGGGCCAAGCTACGCTCATTAAGGGGGAGCAGTACTTC
CASSLVGQATLIKGEQYF
>TRBV4-1|.|.|TRBJ2-7
TGCGCCAGCAGCCCGTACACAAAGCCCTTAACCTACGAGCAGTACTTC
CASSPYTKPLTYEQYF
>TRBV5-4|TRBD1|few|TRBJ1-6
TGTGCCAGCAACTTACAGGGGGCTTATAATTCACCCCTCCACTTT
CASNLQGAYNSPLHF
>TRBV28|.|.|TRBJ1-2
TGTGCCAGCAGTCCCTCGGGGTATGGCTACACCTTC
CASSPSGYGYTF
>TRBV5-1|TRBD1|.|TRBJ1-1
TGCGCCAGCAGCTTGGGCACAGGGGTGAACACTGAAGCTTTCTTT
CASSLGTGVNTEAFF
>TRBV18|.|.|TRBJ2-1
TGTGCCAGCTCACCAGAATACAATGAGCAGTTCTTC
CASSPEYNEQFF
>TRBV4-1|.|.|TRBJ2-5
TGCGCCAGCAGCGACGTCTTTGGGCAAGAGACCCAGTACTTC
CASSDVFGQETQYF
>TRBV19|TRBD2|.|TRBJ2-3
TGTGCCAGTAGTTCGACTAGCGGGGGGGGACCAGATACGCAGTATTTT
CASSSTSGGGPDTQYF
>TRBV13|TRBD1|.|TRBJ2-3
TGTGCCAGCAGCTTATATGGCAGGGGGCCCACAGATACGCAGTATTTT
CASSLYGRGPTDTQYF
>TRBV6-4|TRBD1|.|TRBJ1-1
TGTGCCAGCAGTCCGGGGACAGGGAACACTGAAGCTTTCTTT
CASSPGTGNTEAFF
>TRBV30|.|.|TRBJ2-2
TGTGCCTGGAAGGCGTCAGGGGAGCTGTTTTTT
CAWKASGELFF
>TRBV29-1|TRBD1|.|TRBJ2-3
TGCAGCGTTGTTCTCCGGACAGGGGATATAGATACGCAGTATTTT
CSVVLRTGDIDTQYF
>TRBV2|.|.|TRBJ2-1
TGTGCCAGCAGTGAACTAGGAAGGGGGTCCCCCTACAATGAGCAGTTCTTC
CASSELGRGSPYNEQFF
>TRBV19|TRBD1|.|TRBJ1-1
TGTGCCAGTAGCCTGGACAGGGCCACTGAAGCTTTCTTT
CASSLDRATEAFF
>TRBV11-3|TRBD2|.|TRBJ2-2
TGTGCCAGCAGCTTGGAGAGCGGGGGCGGCACCGGGGAGCTGTTTTTT
CASSLESGGGTGELFF
>TRBV19|TRBD1|.|TRBJ2-1
TGTGCCAGTAGTATAGGACAGGGGGGGTACAATGAGCAGTTCTTC
CASSIGQGGYNEQFF
>TRBV9|.|.|TRBJ2-7
TGTGCCAGCAGCGTAGAAGTAGGCTCCTACGAGCAGTACTTC
CASSVEVGSYEQYF